This T cell receptor (beta chain) was documented in a study of glioma-infiltrating T cells. Broader study findings: Tissue-blood divergence was below expectation in non-neoplastic patients, above in gliomas. Only very few CDR3 sequences appeared in both tissue and blood.

This clonotype is medium-sized in the sample. Its specificity is unknown. Amplification of TCR alpha and beta CDR3 regions from RNA used iRepertoire nested multiplex PCR. For one-step reverse transcription and amplification, about 90-450 ng of tissue mRNA or PBMC total RNA was used. TCRdb redid the calling of the multiplex PCR reads with MiXCR, one entry per CDR3 protein. The sample holds approximately 3,200 distinct CDR3 sequences, 44% seen once. V lost 1 base and J lost 8, with 3 bases in between. CDR1 and CDR2 from the germline V gene are DFQATT and SNEGSKA (reference sequence). The CDR3 is 10 amino acids.

The TCR originated in a human donor with low-grade glioma or glioblastoma, undergoing nonglioma brain surgery, or in good health (not recorded which). The chain is built from TRBV20-1 and TRBJ2-1; no clear D gene. Source material: glioma tissue, nonneoplastic brain tissue, or PBMCs (not recorded which). The CDR3 here is CSARGYEQFF. CDR3 DNA sequence: TGCAGTGCTAGAGGCTATGAGCAGTTCTTC.